The clone carrying this T cell receptor (beta chain) was counted once. Clones were sequenced by immunoSEQ multiplex PCR, and TCRdb holds only the in-frame ones, with some missing. The top ten clones hold 9% to 9.5% of a sample with more than 65,000 clones, roughly 90% of them seen once. These data are taken from a study of T cell changes during pregnancy in multiple sclerosis. The germline V gene has CDR1 MNHEY and CDR2 SVGAGI. The CDR3 totals 13 residues. V was clipped by 6 bases and J by 6 bases, with 15 bases between them. The gene calls are TRBV6-5 and TRBJ2-7, with D possibly matching TRBD2 (5 bases). The source was peripheral blood, collected after pregnancy. This sequence was found in a female donor in good health, enrolled as a control in a pregnancy study. CDR3 in DNA: TGTGCCAGCAGCCTCGAGGGAGTTGGCGAGCAGTACTTC. Its protein product is CASSLEGVGEQYF.